This paragraph reports one T cell receptor beta chain. The data were taken from a study of early T cells in non-severe SARS-CoV-2 infection. Turning to the study itself: The authors sequenced bulk RNA from unsorted whole blood, leaving chains unpaired.

Per the germline V gene, CDR1 is MNHEY and CDR2 is SMNVEV (reference sequence). The CDR3 is 15 amino acids. After removal of 2 bases from V and 4 bases from J, the junction contained 5 bases not matched to a gene. Unique molecular identifier tags were affixed to discrete cDNA molecules. TCRdb re-derived calls from the 5' RACE reads in MiXCR, one entry per CDR3 protein. Of more than 65,000 distinct CDR3 sequences listed, approximately 4.6% are singletons. The receptor was isolated from an adult who was a healthcare worker with PCR-confirmed SARS-CoV-2 infection or an uninfected control (not recorded which). The donor label of this sample is uncertain. The source was whole blood, collected at baseline. The V and J genes are TRBV27 and TRBJ1-5; 7 bases fit TRBD1. CDR3 sequence (DNA): TGTGCCAGCAGTTTAACAGGGGCCCCTAATCAGCCCCAGCATTTT. Translated, it gives CASSLTGAPNQPQHF.